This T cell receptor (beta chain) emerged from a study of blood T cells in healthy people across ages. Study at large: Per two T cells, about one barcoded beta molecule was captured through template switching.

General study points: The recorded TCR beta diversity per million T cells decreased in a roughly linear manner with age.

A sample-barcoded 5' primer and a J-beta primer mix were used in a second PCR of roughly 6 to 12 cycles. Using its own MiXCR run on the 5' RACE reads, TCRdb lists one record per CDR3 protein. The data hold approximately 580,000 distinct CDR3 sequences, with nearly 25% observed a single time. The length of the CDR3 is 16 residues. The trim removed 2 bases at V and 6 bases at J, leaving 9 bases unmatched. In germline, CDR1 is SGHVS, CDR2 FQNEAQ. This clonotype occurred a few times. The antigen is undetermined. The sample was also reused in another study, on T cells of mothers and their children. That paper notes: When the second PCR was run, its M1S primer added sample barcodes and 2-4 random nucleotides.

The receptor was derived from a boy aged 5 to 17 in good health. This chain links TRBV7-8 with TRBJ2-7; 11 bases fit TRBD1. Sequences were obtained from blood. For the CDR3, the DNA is TGTGCCAGCAGCTTATCTCTTCGGGACAGGGGGGTCGAGCAGTACTTC. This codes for CASSLSLRDRGVEQYF.